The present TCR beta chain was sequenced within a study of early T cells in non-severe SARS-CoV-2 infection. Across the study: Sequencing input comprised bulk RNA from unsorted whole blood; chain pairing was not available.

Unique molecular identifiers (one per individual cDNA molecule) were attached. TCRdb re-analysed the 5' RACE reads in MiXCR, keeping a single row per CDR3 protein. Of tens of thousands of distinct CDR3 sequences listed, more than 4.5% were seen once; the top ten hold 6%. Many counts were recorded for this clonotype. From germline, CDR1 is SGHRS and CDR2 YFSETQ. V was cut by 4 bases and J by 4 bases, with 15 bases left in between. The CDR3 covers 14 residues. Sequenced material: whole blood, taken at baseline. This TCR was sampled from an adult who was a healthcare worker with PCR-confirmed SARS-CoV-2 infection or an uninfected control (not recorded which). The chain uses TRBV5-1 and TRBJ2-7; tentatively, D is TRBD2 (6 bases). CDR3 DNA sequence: TGCGCCAGCAGCCAAACTACTAGCCGATACGAGCAGTACTTC. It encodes CASSQTTSRYEQYF.